This T cell receptor beta chain was identified during a study of T cell repertoires in cytomegalovirus infection. Study-wide background: A matching HLA type, together with CMV infection, was signaled by public TCR beta signatures. Overall study findings and caveats: HLA-C-restricted CMV-specific TCR beta clonotypes were dominant in the ex vivo response.

Each CDR3 protein is one row after TCRdb ran MiXCR on the reads. This sample has around 770,000 distinct CDR3 sequences; roughly 29% occur once, and the top ten carry about an eighth. Comments on this clonotype: Its antigen is currently unknown.

The CDR3 consists of 17 residues. The ends were cut back, 1 base at V and 6 bases at J, with 21 bases in the middle. Germline V gene data show CDR1 as SGHVS and CDR2 as FNYEAQ. Here the sequenced sample was cultured CD8+ T cells from PBMCs, taken from culture after CMV antigen stimulation. The rearrangement uses TRBV7-6 and TRBJ1-1, with unresolved D. This TCR was sampled from a human donor in good health (CMV status not recorded). Some clones in this sample may be carry-over from other donors' samples. The CDR3 bases are TGTGCCAGCAGCTTAGGCGTCGGCTTGGTACTTACTCCTGAAGCTTTCTTT. Residues: CASSLGVGLVLTPEAFF.